Following are 29 T cell receptor beta chains from one sample sequenced in a study of blood T cell repertoires in COVID-19. The repertoire was sequenced with immunoSEQ multiplex PCR; TCRdb's copy has only in-frame clones and lacks some. The table shows around 450,000 clones, with around 91% occurring only once. Sequenced: PBMCs or T cells enriched from blood (not recorded which). The receptors were sampled from a man aged 18 to 35 who had recovered from COVID-19.

This clone was detected once. The rearrangement joins TRBV6-5 to TRBJ1-2; D is undetermined. The CDR3 runs to 13 residues. V dropped 9 bases and J dropped 8 bases, with 19 bases sitting between them. CDR1 and CDR2 from the germline V gene are MNHEY and SVGAGI. The CDR3 region is CASLPRAGGGYTF. In nucleotides, the CDR3 is TGTGCCAGTCTACCCCGGGCAGGAGGAGGCTACACCTTC.

V is TRBV5-1 and J is TRBJ2-6; no definite D call. The CDR3 sequence is 14 residues long. The ends were cut back, 5 bases at V and 3 bases at J, with 9 bases in the middle. CDR1 SGHRS and CDR2 YFSETQ come from the germline V gene. This CDR3 is CASREQGGANVLTF. The CDR3 DNA is TGCGCCAGCAGGGAGCAAGGTGGGGCCAACGTCCTGACTTTC.

V and J are TRBV7-9 and TRBJ2-3; the match to TRBD2 covers 8 bases. The CDR3 loop spans 15 amino acids. J gave up 4 bases and V 4 bases, and 7 bases lay outside the gene matches. Germline CDR1 and CDR2: SEHNR and FQNEAQ (reference sequence). In DNA, the CDR3 is TGTGCCAGCAGCTCCCGGGGGGGCACCCCAGATACGCAGTATTTT. This encodes CASSSRGGTPDTQYF.

This clone was counted a few times. The rearrangement joins TRBV28 to TRBJ2-3; perhaps TRBD1 as D (6 bases). The germline CDR1 and CDR2 sequences are MDHEN and SYDVKM. The V and J ends lost 2 bases and 5 bases respectively, with 23 bases between them. The CDR3 spans 18 residues. DNA of the CDR3: TGTGCCAGCAGTTTAAAGGGGGTTTCGGGACCTCGGGAAGATACGCAGTATTTT. Encoded protein: CASSLKGVSGPREDTQYF.

The gene calls are TRBV5-1 and TRBJ2-1, with TRBD1 matching 8 bases. Germline CDR1 reads SGHRS; CDR2 reads YFSETQ. The CDR3 totals 15 residues. V lost 4 bases to trimming and J lost 3 bases; unmatched junction nucleotides: 6. CDR3 in DNA: TGCGCCAGCAGCATTACAGGGGGTATCTACAATGAGCAGTTCTTC. It translates to CASSITGGIYNEQFF.

The rearrangement joins TRBV19 to TRBJ2-2; TRBD2 matches 7 bases. With V trimmed by 11 bases and J by 1 base, 7 bases remained unmatched. Looked up from germline, CDR1 is LNHDA and CDR2 is SQIVND (reference sequence). The CDR3 totals 14 residues. CDR3 amino acids: CAARGRGNTGELFF. CDR3 in DNA: TGTGCCGCTCGGGGGAGGGGGAACACCGGGGAGCTGTTTTTT.

The chain employs TRBV9 and TRBJ1-6; D is possibly TRBD1 (5 bases). The CDR3 sequence is 15 residues long. Germline V gene sequence: CDR1 SGDLS, CDR2 YYNGEE. Between the trimmed V and J ends, which lost 3 bases and 1 base, there was a span of 8 bases. CDR3 sequence reads: CASSGGGSYNSPLHF. The DNA for the CDR3 is TGTGCCAGCAGCGGGGGGGGTTCCTATAATTCACCCCTCCACTTT. Supplemented by reference TRBV9 and TRBJ1-6, the full variable domain reads DSGVTQTPKHLITATGQRVTLRCSPRSGDLSVYWYQQSLDQGLQFLIQYYNGEERAKGNILERFSAQQFPDLHSELNLSSLELGDSALYFCASSGGGSYNSPLHFGNGTRLTVT.

V is TRBV7-9 and J is TRBJ1-4; the D is unclear. Trimming removed 0 bases from V and 5 bases from J, with 13 bases in between. This CDR3 region has 16 residues. The V gene's germline CDR1 is SEHNR and CDR2 FQNEAQ (reference sequence). This CDR3 reads CASSLADGVGNEKLFF. DNA of the CDR3: TGTGCCAGCAGCTTAGCGGACGGGGTGGGAAATGAAAAACTGTTTTTT. Full variable domain (missing parts from reference TRBV7-9 and TRBJ1-4): DTGVSQNPRHKITKRGQNVTFRCDPISEHNRLYWYRQTLGQGPEFLTYFQNEAQLEKSRLLSDRFSAERPKGSFSTLEIQRTEQGDSAMYLCASSLADGVGNEKLFFGSGTQLSVL.

V and J are TRBV6-1 and TRBJ1-2, with 8 positions matching TRBD1. V lost 3 bases and J lost 8; bases outside the gene matches: 11. Germline CDR1 and CDR2: MNHNS and SASEGT. This CDR3 is built from 15 residues. The CDR3 reads CASSESFQGAGGYTF. CDR3 nucleotides: TGTGCCAGCAGTGAGTCCTTCCAGGGGGCGGGCGGCTACACCTTC.

This chain uses TRBV2 with TRBJ1-1; TRBD1 aligns across 9 bases. CDR1 SNHLY and CDR2 FYNNEI come from the germline V gene. The trim removed 5 bases at V and 5 bases at J, leaving 9 bases unmatched. This CDR3 region has 15 residues. The CDR3 here is CASSPQTGGKTEAFF. In nucleotides, the CDR3 is TGTGCCAGCAGTCCTCAGACAGGGGGGAAAACTGAAGCTTTCTTT.

The gene calls are TRBV5-5 and TRBJ1-5, with D maybe TRBD1 (5 bases). Germline lookup yields CDR1 SGHKS and CDR2 YYEKEE (reference sequence). The V end was cut by 1 base, the J end by 2 bases, with 10 bases between. The CDR3 loop spans 15 amino acids. CDR3 sequence reads: CASSLHLTGNQPQHF. CDR3 nucleotides: TGTGCCAGCAGCTTGCATTTGACAGGCAATCAGCCCCAGCATTTT.

The chain combines TRBV2 with TRBJ2-7; TRBD2 matches 12 bases. The CDR3 has 19 amino acids. The V gene end was trimmed by 5 bases and the J gene end by 4 bases; junction bases not matched to a gene: 18. CDR1 and CDR2 (germline): SNHLY, FYNNEI. This CDR3 reads CASSLLTSGSVNARYEQYF. In DNA, the CDR3 is TGTGCCAGCAGTTTACTGACTAGCGGGAGTGTTAACGCCCGGTACGAGCAGTACTTC.

The CDR3 DNA sequence: TGTGCCAGGAAATCGAGCCAAGAGACCCAGTACTTC. This gives the protein CARKSSQETQYF. This sequence joins TRBV28 and TRBJ2-5; D remains ambiguous. CDR3 length: 12 amino acids. Germline V gives CDR1 MDHEN, CDR2 SYDVKM. V lost 9 bases and J lost 1, with 9 bases in between.

The chain recombines TRBV28 with TRBJ2-1; 11 nucleotides agree with TRBD2. The CDR3 has 17 amino acids. Unmatched junction bases numbered 18, after V lost 5 bases and J lost 12 bases. Germline V lookup: CDR1 MDHEN, CDR2 SYDVKM. CDR3 amino acids: CASSEPRLAGQRRAQFF. In nucleotides, the CDR3 is TGTGCCAGCAGTGAGCCGCGACTAGCGGGGCAGCGCCGGGCGCAGTTCTTC.

The V and J genes are TRBV9 and TRBJ2-5; 7 bases line up with TRBD2. The CDR3 sequence is 13 residues long. V lost 2 bases and J lost 7; bases outside the gene matches: 5. From germline, CDR1 is SGDLS and CDR2 YYNGEE. The CDR3 here is CASSVGGEGTQYF. As DNA, the CDR3 is TGTGCCAGCAGCGTTGGCGGGGAGGGGACCCAGTACTTC. Based on the CDR3 plus reference TRBV9 and TRBJ2-5, the full variable domain is DSGVTQTPKHLITATGQRVTLRCSPRSGDLSVYWYQQSLDQGLQFLIQYYNGEERAKGNILERFSAQQFPDLHSELNLSSLELGDSALYFCASSVGGEGTQYFGPGTRLLVL.

The chain links TRBV30 to TRBJ2-5, with 7 nucleotides matching TRBD2. In germline, CDR1 is GTSNPN, CDR2 SVGIG (reference sequence). Unmatched junction bases numbered 2, after V lost 1 base and J lost 3 bases. The CDR3 has 13 residues. The CDR3 here is CAWSASGKETQYF. For the CDR3, the DNA is TGTGCCTGGAGTGCGAGCGGGAAAGAGACCCAGTACTTC.

The genes are TRBV28 and TRBJ2-7, with TRBD2 matching over 7 bases. With 5 bases clipped from V and 4 bases from J, the junction kept 14 bases outside the gene matches. Germline CDR1 reads MDHEN; CDR2 reads SYDVKM. This CDR3 spans 16 amino acids. CDR3 sequence: CASSIPGREKGYEQYF. For the CDR3, the DNA is TGTGCCAGCAGTATCCCTGGGAGGGAGAAGGGATACGAGCAGTACTTC. The variable domain in full, with the rest retrieved from reference TRBV28 and TRBJ2-7, is DVKVTQSSRYLVKRTGEKVFLECVQDMDHENMFWYRQDPGLGLRLIYFSYDVKMKEKGDIPEGYSVSREKKERFSLILESASTNQTSMYLCASSIPGREKGYEQYFGPGTRLTVT.

This clone was seen only once. This specimen includes other DNA sequences encoding the same CDR3. This chain connects TRBV3-1 (or the pseudogene TRBV3-2) to TRBJ1-2; no clear D gene. Trimming cost V 1 base and J 7 bases, with 7 bases left between them. CDR3 size: 12 residues. In germline, CDR1 is LGHDT, CDR2 YNNKEL (reference sequence). The DNA of the CDR3 is TGTGCCAGCAGCCAAGGAGCTGGTGGCTACACCTTC. Translating it yields CASSQGAGGYTF.

This clone was observed a handful of times. This chain joins TRBV29-1 and TRBJ2-1, with TRBD1 as a possible D gene (5 bases). Trimming left V 8 bases short and J 3 bases short, with 14 bases between. The V gene's germline CDR1 is SQVTM and CDR2 ANQGSEA. There are 13 residues in the CDR3. CDR3 sequence (DNA): TGCAGCCTACAGGTGGCAGACTACAATGAGCAGTTCTTC. Its translation is CSLQVADYNEQFF.

The gene calls are TRBV2 and TRBJ1-6, with 9 bases identical to TRBD1. Germline CDR1 SNHLY, CDR2 FYNNEI. With 4 bases clipped from V and 10 bases from J, the junction kept 5 bases outside the gene matches. The CDR3 loop spans 14 amino acids. The chain's CDR3 is CASSVAGQGSPLHF. The CDR3 nucleotides are TGTGCCAGCAGTGTCGCGGGACAGGGCTCACCCCTCCACTTT. The full variable domain, its missing parts supplied by reference TRBV2 and TRBJ1-6, is EPEVTQTPSHQVTQMGQEVILRCVPISNHLYFYWYRQILGQKVEFLVSFYNNEISEKSEIFDDQFSVERPDGSNFTLKIRSTKLEDSAMYFCASSVAGQGSPLHFGNGTRLTVT.

The rearrangement joins TRBV14 to TRBJ1-4; 8 bases are shared with TRBD1. CDR1 SGHDN and CDR2 FVKESK come from the germline V gene. Trimming cost V 1 base and J 10 bases; bases outside gene matches: 11. The CDR3 totals 16 residues. CDR3 in amino acids: CASSQGADREGAKLFF. CDR3 coding DNA: TGTGCCAGCAGCCAAGGGGCGGACAGGGAAGGAGCAAAACTGTTTTTT.

The chain combines TRBV5-1 with TRBJ1-1, with a tentative D call TRBD1 (5 bases). Germline lookup yields CDR1 SGHRS and CDR2 YFSETQ. The CDR3 length is 15 residues. With 5 bases removed from V and 4 bases from J, the gap between germline ends came to 18 bases. CDR3 bases: TGCGCCAGCAGGTCGGGGAGTGGGGGGACCACTGAAGCTTTCTTT. This encodes CASRSGSGGTTEAFF.

V and J are TRBV6-5 and TRBJ1-2, with D unclear. V lost 3 bases and J 2 bases, leaving 7 bases between the germline ends. CDR1 and CDR2 (germline): MNHEY, SVGAGI. The CDR3 loop spans 13 amino acids. The CDR3 DNA reads TGTGCCAGCAGTTATCGAGAGAACTATGGCTACACCTTC. Encoded protein: CASSYRENYGYTF.

This rearrangement joins TRBV5-1 to TRBJ1-2; 8 nucleotides align to TRBD1. V dropped 0 bases and J dropped 8; count of bases not matched to a gene: 9. Germline-derived CDR1 and CDR2 are SGHRS and YFSETQ. The CDR3 sequence is 15 residues long. The CDR3 spells CASSLATGGKGGYTF. In DNA, the CDR3 is TGCGCCAGCAGCTTGGCAACAGGGGGTAAAGGGGGCTACACCTTC.

V usage is TRBV7-8 and J usage is TRBJ2-7; D remains unclear. Germline V gene sequence: CDR1 SGHVS, CDR2 FQNEAQ. V was trimmed by 1 base and J by 0 bases, leaving 7 bases between them. CDR3 length: 14 amino acids. Here the CDR3 DNA reads TGTGCCAGCAGCTTAGTGGGCACCTCCTACGAGCAGTACTTC. This encodes CASSLVGTSYEQYF.

The genes are TRBV28 and TRBJ2-7; TRBD2 is a possible D gene (6 bases). Germline CDR1 and CDR2: MDHEN and SYDVKM. The V end was cut by 1 base, the J end by 5 bases, with 15 bases between. This CDR3 has 15 residues. This CDR3 reads CASSLLVAGKHEQYF. In nucleotides, the CDR3 is TGTGCCAGCAGTTTATTAGTCGCGGGAAAACACGAGCAGTACTTC.

The rearrangement joins TRBV7-3 to TRBJ2-3; 7 bases align to TRBD2. V lost 2 bases to trimming and J lost 6 bases; unmatched junction nucleotides: 5. Germline loops: CDR1 SGHTA, CDR2 FQGTGA. This CDR3 region has 14 residues. The CDR3 is CASSLSREGDTQYF. The CDR3 DNA is TGTGCCAGCAGCTTATCAAGGGAGGGGGATACGCAGTATTTT.

The CDR3 nucleotides are TGTGCCAGCAGTTTATCGGCAGGGTCCTACAATGAGCAGTTCTTC. It translates to CASSLSAGSYNEQFF. J is TRBJ2-1 and V is TRBV28, with D maybe TRBD1 (5 bases). Looked up from germline, CDR1 is MDHEN and CDR2 is SYDVKM. The V gene lost 1 base and the J gene lost 1 base, with 8 bases spanning the gap. The CDR3 runs to 15 residues.

This chain connects TRBV27 to TRBJ1-2; D gene unclear. The V gene lost 2 bases and the J gene lost 2 bases, with 9 bases spanning the gap. Germline CDR1 is MNHEY and CDR2 is SMNVEV (reference sequence). The length of the CDR3 is 14 residues. The CDR3 here is CASSLVPRNYGYTF. DNA of the CDR3: TGTGCCAGCAGTTTAGTCCCGAGAAACTATGGCTACACCTTC.